This T cell receptor (beta chain) was identified during a study of human T cells and chemical hapten exposure. Germline trimming cut 4 bases from V and 0 bases from J; bases unmatched to any gene: 6. The CDR3 contains 14 residues. Germline assignment: CDR1 DFQATT and CDR2 SNEGSKA (reference sequence). Study-wide results and caveats: Controls formed significantly fewer large CDR3 similarity clusters than expanded TCRs did. Healthy individuals' immune responses may differ from those of donors, who had alopecia.

This clonotype has ten or more counts. Its antigen is undetermined. Indicated time point: patch test 2, 6 weeks after DPC sensitization. Treatment of the sample: therapeutic diphenylcyclopropenone sensitization with weekly scalp DPC. TCRdb processed the RACE reads anew with MiXCR; each CDR3 protein has one entry. The profile shows a few hundred thousand distinct CDR3 sequences, 6% to 7% of them singletons. The chain recombines TRBV20-1 with TRBJ2-7; 7 bases line up with TRBD1. This TCR was recovered from a young woman with alopecia areata. Some clones in this sample may be carry-over from other donors' samples. The sequencing here drew on whole blood, taken in connection with sensitization to the hapten diphenylcyclopropenone (DPC). CDR3 in DNA: TGCAGTGCTACACCCCGACAGGGCTCCTACGAGCAGTACTTC. Its translation is CSATPRQGSYEQYF.